A single sample gave rise to the 25 T cell receptor beta chains below, sequenced in a study of monozygotic twins with inflammatory bowel disease. Reprocessing the 5' RACE reads, TCRdb reports a single entry for every CDR3 protein and omits DNA. This listing includes some 150,000 distinct CDR3 sequences. Sequenced sample: blood. The origin of the receptors is a human donor with ulcerative colitis or Crohn's disease, or a healthy co-twin of an affected twin (not recorded which).

The CDR3 protein is CASSQASKGHLNTEAFF. This chain uses TRBV14 with TRBJ1-1; TCRdb gives TRBD1 as the D gene, but with no DNA this cannot be confirmed. The CDR3 sequence is 17 residues long. Germline V lookup: CDR1 SGHDN, CDR2 FVKESK.

CDR3 protein: CASAGRGTDTQYF. This rearrangement joins TRBV10-2 to TRBJ2-3; the TRBD1 assignment by TCRdb is unverifiable without DNA. The CDR3 spans 13 residues. The germline CDR1 and CDR2 sequences are WSHSY and SAAADI.

The chain employs TRBV29-1 and TRBJ2-7; checking the TCRdb D call of TRBD1 is not possible without DNA. This CDR3 has 16 residues. CDR1 and CDR2 from the germline V gene are SQVTM and ANQGSEA. CDR3 loop: CSVEDWIDSHSYEQYF.

V gene TRBV29-1 combines with J gene TRBJ2-7; TCRdb names TRBD2, which stays unverified in the absence of DNA. The V gene's germline CDR1 is SQVTM and CDR2 ANQGSEA. The CDR3 spans 15 residues. CDR3 loop: CSVLKLAGVAYEQYF.

Its frequency marks this clonotype as medium-sized. This chain links TRBV7-8 with TRBJ2-7; TCRdb outputs TRBD2, but without DNA this stays unchecked. The CDR3 covers 17 residues. Germline loops: CDR1 SGHVS, CDR2 FQNEAQ. CDR3 sequence reads: CASSLVRREARSYEQYF.

The chain links TRBV12-3 or TRBV12-4 to TRBJ1-2. This CDR3 has 12 residues. CDR3 in amino acids: CASSFAGYGYTF.

The chain employs TRBV6-4 and TRBJ2-5; TCRdb lists TRBD1, though no DNA is available to test this call. This CDR3 comprises 13 residues. CDR1 and CDR2 (germline): MRHNA, SNTAGT. CDR3 amino acids: CASSRDQGKTQYF.

The chain employs TRBV7-3 and TRBJ1-1; TCRdb proposes TRBD1, but this gene call is untestable without DNA. CDR1 is SGHTA and CDR2 is FQGTGA in the germline V gene. The CDR3 sequence is 16 residues long. CDR3 amino acids: CASSLRPDRVPTEAFF.

The V and J genes are TRBV12-3 or TRBV12-4 and TRBJ2-1; the TRBD1 assignment by TCRdb is unverifiable without DNA. The CDR3 consists of 13 residues. Here the CDR3 reads CASSPWTGSEQFF.

The gene calls are TRBV3-1 and TRBJ2-7. The CDR3 runs to 12 residues. Germline loops: CDR1 LGHDT, CDR2 YNNKEL (reference sequence). CDR3 amino acids: CASSQASYEQYF.

This rearrangement joins TRBV12-3 or TRBV12-4 to TRBJ1-1; TCRdb names TRBD1, which stays unverified in the absence of DNA. The CDR3 sequence is 15 residues long. This chain's CDR3 is CASSQGTGGVTEAFF.

This chain uses TRBV6-5 with TRBJ1-5. Germline loops: CDR1 MNHEY, CDR2 SVGAGI. The CDR3 is 15 residues long. CDR3 loop: CASSYSSLNNQPQHF.

The chain joins TRBV20-1 to TRBJ2-1; TCRdb selects TRBD2, and the lack of DNA leaves this call unchecked. Per germline, CDR1 DFQATT and CDR2 SNEGSKA (reference sequence). The CDR3 consists of 19 residues. The CDR3 reads CSARDLWGRGTSGDGEQFF.

The gene calls are TRBV5-6 and TRBJ2-3; TCRdb reports TRBD2, a call that lacks DNA to check it against. Germline V gene lookup returns CDR1 SGHDT and CDR2 YYEEEE. CDR3 length equals 13 residues. The CDR3 reads CASSLVAGDTQYF.

The chain links TRBV5-4 to TRBJ2-2; TCRdb reports TRBD1, a call that lacks DNA to check it against. This CDR3 spans 15 amino acids. Looked up from germline, CDR1 is SGHNT and CDR2 is YYREEE (reference sequence). The CDR3 is CASSSAEGANGELFF.

V and J are TRBV12-3 or TRBV12-4 and TRBJ2-5. The CDR3 is 15 amino acids. CDR3 sequence: CASSLAGGSQETQYF.

The chain is built from TRBV28 and TRBJ1-2; the TCRdb D gene call, TRBD1, has no DNA to confirm it. CDR3 size: 14 residues. The germline V gene has CDR1 MDHEN and CDR2 SYDVKM. The CDR3 loop is CASRDLGRNYGYTF.

The CDR3 protein is CASSWDRGLLTGNTIYF. The chain uses TRBV5-6 and TRBJ1-3; TCRdb's D call, TRBD1, is unchecked because there is no DNA. The CDR3 sequence is 17 residues long. The germline V gene encodes CDR1 SGHDT and CDR2 YYEEEE.

CDR3 protein: CSASRGSGGPTDTQYF. The chain couples TRBV20-1 to TRBJ2-3; as DNA is missing, the TRBD2 call by TCRdb cannot be tested. In germline, CDR1 is DFQATT, CDR2 SNEGSKA (reference sequence). The CDR3 is 16 residues long.

The chain carries TRBV27 and TRBJ1-1; TCRdb names TRBD1, which stays unverified in the absence of DNA. The CDR3 covers 15 residues. Germline lookup yields CDR1 MNHEY and CDR2 SMNVEV (reference sequence). The CDR3: CASSGLRGMNTEAFF.

CDR3 sequence reads: CASSLEQGLDYGYTF. V usage is TRBV5-1 and J usage is TRBJ1-2. CDR3 size: 15 residues. Germline lookup yields CDR1 SGHRS and CDR2 YFSETQ. Using reference TRBV5-1 and TRBJ1-2 for the parts outside the CDR3, the full variable domain is KAGVTQTPRYLIKTRGQQVTLSCSPISGHRSVSWYQQTPGQGLQFLFEYFSETQRNKGNFPGRFSGRQFSNSRSEMNVSTLELGDSALYLCASSLEQGLDYGYTFGSGTRLTVV.

This chain joins TRBV7-8 and TRBJ1-2; TCRdb reports TRBD1, a call that lacks DNA to check it against. CDR3 length: 15 amino acids. Per germline, CDR1 SGHVS and CDR2 FQNEAQ. The CDR3: CASSFGSTGLYGYTF.

The CDR3 loop reads CASSLRAGGSYNEQFF. The gene calls are TRBV9 and TRBJ2-1; TCRdb's D gene call, TRBD2, goes unchecked for lack of DNA. CDR3 length equals 16 residues. CDR1 is SGDLS and CDR2 is YYNGEE in the germline V gene.

The rearrangement uses TRBV20-1 and TRBJ2-3. This CDR3 spans 12 amino acids. CDR1 DFQATT and CDR2 SNEGSKA come from the germline V gene (reference sequence). The CDR3 sequence is CSASPSTDTQYF.

The rearrangement joins TRBV20-1 to TRBJ2-5. Germline loops: CDR1 DFQATT, CDR2 SNEGSKA (reference sequence). CDR3 length: 13 amino acids. The CDR3 sequence is CSASRANQETQYF.